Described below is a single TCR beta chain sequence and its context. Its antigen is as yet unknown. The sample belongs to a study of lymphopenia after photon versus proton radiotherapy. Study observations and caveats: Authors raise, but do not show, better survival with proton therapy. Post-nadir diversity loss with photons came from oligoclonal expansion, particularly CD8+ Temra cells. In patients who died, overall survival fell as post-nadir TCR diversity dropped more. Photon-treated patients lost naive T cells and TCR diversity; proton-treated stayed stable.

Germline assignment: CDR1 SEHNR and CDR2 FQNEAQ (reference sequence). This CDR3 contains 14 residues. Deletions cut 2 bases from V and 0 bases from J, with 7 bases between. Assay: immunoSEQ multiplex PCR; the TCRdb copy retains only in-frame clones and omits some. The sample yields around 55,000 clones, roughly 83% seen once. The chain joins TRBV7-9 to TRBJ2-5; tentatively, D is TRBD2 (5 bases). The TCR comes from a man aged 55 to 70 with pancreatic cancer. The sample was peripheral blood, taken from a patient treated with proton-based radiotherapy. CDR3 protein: CASSLREYQETQYF. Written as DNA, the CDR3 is TGTGCCAGCAGCTTAAGGGAGTACCAAGAGACCCAGTACTTC.